This T cell receptor (beta chain) was sequenced for a study of blood T cell repertoires in COVID-19. Whole-study context: Sample material is recorded as cDNA or gDNA derived from T cells, B-cell-depleted T cells, or PBMCs.

In the authors' methods: Estimation of nucleated cell counts relied on the amplification of reference gene primers. Method: immunoSEQ multiplex PCR; TCRdb's copy keeps in-frame clones and lacks some. That table is the source of V, J and clone size, and D and trimming were worked out from the DNA. The data hold under 200,000 clones, with 70% to 90% observed a single time. This clone was recorded once. CDR3 size: 15 residues. Germline-derived CDR1 and CDR2 are LGHDT and YNNKEL (reference sequence). Unmatched junction bases numbered 7, after V lost 4 bases and J lost 1 base. The rearrangement links TRBV3-1 (or the pseudogene TRBV3-2) to TRBJ2-7; 7 positions agree with TRBD1. The sequenced sample was peripheral blood. This sequence was found in a man aged 50 to 60 who had recovered from COVID-19. The CDR3 sequence is CASSLRQGESYEQYF. In DNA, the CDR3 is TGTGCCAGCAGCCTTCGACAGGGAGAGTCCTACGAGCAGTACTTC.